The 27 T cell receptor beta chains reported below all come from one sample, sequenced in a study of T cells in Graves' hyperthyroidism and ophthalmopathy (dated by TCRdb to between 2019 and 2020). Receptors were amplified or captured by multiplex PCR. TCRdb names Illumina HiSeq 2000 as the instrument used. The TCR beta CDR3 regions were amplified from the RNA transcripts. The TCR CDR3 was subjected to a first round of RT-PCR using the HTBI primer set and the Qiagen OneStep RT-PCR kit. Starting from the raw public reads, TCRdb applied fastp trimming at Q25, assembled clones with MiXCR and retained in-frame beta chains. One record per CDR3 amino acid sequence lists the most common genes and DNA. This sample gives under 750,000 distinct CDR3 sequences in total; 15% to 20% of them show up just once. Approximately 15% of the sample is held by the ten biggest clonotypes. Specimen: blood. Receptors were obtained from a woman aged 45-59 years with Graves' hyperthyroidism that later progressed to Graves' ophthalmopathy.

This clonotype was found a few times. The rearrangement links TRBV5-1 to TRBJ1-1; D is ambiguous. Germline CDR1 is SGHRS and CDR2 is YFSETQ. The V end was cut by 4 bases, the J end by 0 bases, with 7 bases between. CDR3 length: 13 residues. CDR3 loop: CASSETLNTEAFF. The CDR3 DNA sequence: TGCGCCAGCAGCGAAACACTGAACACTGAAGCTTTCTTT.

The rearrangement links TRBV7-9 to TRBJ2-5; unclear D gene. This CDR3 has 15 residues. Trimming stripped 4 bases from V and 0 bases from J, with 12 bases between. Germline V gene lookup returns CDR1 SEHNR and CDR2 FQNEAQ (reference sequence). CDR3 DNA: TGTGCCAGCAGCTCCCTACCTACGTACCAAGAGACCCAGTACTTC. It is translated as CASSSLPTYQETQYF.

In this sample, this clonotype turned up many times. V gene TRBV10-3 combines with J gene TRBJ1-1; unclear D gene. CDR1 is ENHRY, CDR2 SYGVKD, per germline. V lost 0 bases to trimming and J lost 11 bases, with 13 bases between them. The CDR3 sequence is 13 residues long. CDR3 in amino acids: CAISESRRHDAFF. In nucleotides, the CDR3 is TGTGCCATCAGTGAGTCGAGGCGCCATGATGCTTTCTTT.

This chain connects TRBV10-3 to TRBJ2-5, with D tentatively TRBD1 or TRBD2 (5 bases each). Trimming shortened V by 2 bases and J by 3 bases, and 7 bases separated the two germline ends. The CDR3 length is 13 residues. Germline CDR1 reads ENHRY; CDR2 reads SYGVKD. Here the CDR3 reads CAISEGGKETQYF. The CDR3 coding sequence is TGTGCCATCAGTGAGGGGGGTAAAGAGACCCAGTACTTC.

This clonotype was recorded at least ten times. The gene calls are TRBV20-1 and TRBJ1-1; D is possibly TRBD1 (6 bases). The germline V gene encodes CDR1 DFQATT and CDR2 SNEGSKA (reference sequence). Trimming pared 6 bases from V and 5 bases from J, leaving 19 bases between. This CDR3 has 14 amino acids. DNA for the CDR3: TGCAGTGCCCCGCCTCCTCTAGGGGGGACTGAAGCTTTCTTT. Protein product: CSAPPPLGGTEAFF.

The V call is TRBV6-1, the J call TRBJ1-2, with 7 bases matching TRBD1. Germline CDR1 and CDR2: MNHNS and SASEGT. V gave up 2 bases and J gave up 7 bases; unmatched junction bases: 7. The CDR3 spans 14 residues. The CDR3 bases are TGTGCCAGCAGTGAAAAACAGGGGATTAGTGGCTACACCTTC. It specifies CASSEKQGISGYTF.

Only a few counts were recorded for this clonotype. The chain has TRBV6-2 or TRBV6-3 and TRBJ1-2; 7 bases match TRBD1. Germline CDR1 reads MNHEY; CDR2 reads SVGEGT. The ends lost 6 bases at V and 0 bases at J; junction bases unmatched: 4. This CDR3 is built from 14 residues. CDR3 sequence: CASRGQSPNYGYTF. The CDR3 DNA follows: TGTGCCAGCAGGGGACAGAGCCCTAACTATGGCTACACCTTC.

This clonotype appeared many times. The J gene is TRBJ2-3, the V gene TRBV11-2, with a possible D match to TRBD2 (6 bases). Germline values: CDR1 SGHAT, CDR2 FQNNGV. The CDR3 consists of 15 residues. The V end was cut by 5 bases, the J end by 1 base, with 13 bases between. The CDR3 DNA is TGTGCCAGCAGCCGCAAGGGCGGGGGCACAGATACGCAGTATTTT. Translated: CASSRKGGGTDTQYF.

The J gene is TRBJ1-5, the V gene TRBV20-1; D may be TRBD1 (6 bases). CDR3 length: 15 residues. Trimming took 0 bases from V and 6 from J, leaving 15 bases between them. In germline, CDR1 is DFQATT, CDR2 SNEGSKA (reference sequence). The CDR3: CSARDHSGAGQPQHF. The CDR3 DNA is TGCAGTGCTAGAGATCATTCGGGGGCAGGTCAGCCCCAGCATTTT.

This clonotype showed up many times. The V and J genes are TRBV3-1 and TRBJ2-1, with 8 bases fitting TRBD1. Trimming took 1 base from V and 10 from J; bases not matched to a gene: 12. The CDR3 sequence is 16 residues long. Per germline, CDR1 LGHDT and CDR2 YNNKEL (reference sequence). The CDR3 nucleotides read TGTGCCAGCAGCCAAGTATTCCGGACAGGGAGCGGCGAGCAGTTCTTC. It encodes CASSQVFRTGSGEQFF.

This clonotype was seen a few times. J is TRBJ1-1 and V is TRBV10-3, with no clear D. Deletions cut 3 bases from V and 7 bases from J, with 9 bases between. The CDR3 has 12 amino acids. The germline V gene has CDR1 ENHRY and CDR2 SYGVKD. CDR3: CAISDGGLEAFF. The CDR3 bases are TGTGCCATCAGTGACGGCGGGCTTGAAGCTTTCTTT.

This clonotype has at least ten counts. V usage is TRBV2 and J usage is TRBJ1-2; D is undetermined. The CDR3 extends over 12 amino acids. In germline, CDR1 is SNHLY, CDR2 FYNNEI. V lost 3 bases, J lost 10 bases, and 12 bases lay in between. The CDR3 loop reads CASSDDLQDYTF. The CDR3 nucleotides read TGTGCCAGCAGTGACGACCTCCAGGACTACACCTTC. The full variable domain, its missing parts supplied by reference TRBV2 and TRBJ1-2, is EPEVTQTPSHQVTQMGQEVILRCVPISNHLYFYWYRQILGQKVEFLVSFYNNEISEKSEIFDDQFSVERPDGSNFTLKIRSTKLEDSAMYFCASSDDLQDYTFGSGTRLTVV.

V usage is TRBV15 and J usage is TRBJ1-4; D not resolved. The V gene lost 4 bases and the J gene lost 7 bases, with 13 bases spanning the gap. Germline values: CDR1 LNHNV, CDR2 YYDKDF (reference sequence). The CDR3 length is 14 residues. CDR3 in DNA: TGTGCCACCAGCACAGTGACCGGTATTGAAAAACTGTTTTTT. It specifies CATSTVTGIEKLFF.

This clonotype was observed a few times. The J gene is TRBJ2-1, the V gene TRBV11-2; D is unresolved. CDR3 length: 12 amino acids. The V end was cut by 3 bases, the J end by 6 bases, with 6 bases between. CDR1 SGHAT and CDR2 FQNNGV come from the germline V gene. CDR3: CASSFFTNEQFF. CDR3 nucleotide sequence: TGTGCCAGCAGCTTTTTCACCAATGAGCAGTTCTTC.

The sample holds many counts of this clonotype. V and J are TRBV20-1 and TRBJ2-7; 10 nucleotides line up with TRBD2. This CDR3 is 14 amino acids long. J was trimmed by 2 bases and V by 5 bases; bases with no gene match: 6. Looked up from germline, CDR1 is DFQATT and CDR2 is SNEGSKA (reference sequence). The CDR3 DNA sequence: TGCAGTGCTCTAAGCGGGGGGGAGACCTACGAGCAGTACTTC. It codes for CSALSGGETYEQYF.

The sample holds one count of this clonotype. This chain connects TRBV12-5 to TRBJ2-5, with D unclear. V lost 1 base, J lost 2 bases, and 8 bases lay in between. The germline gives CDR1 LGHNT, CDR2 FRNRAP. CDR3 size: 14 residues. DNA of the CDR3: TGTGCTAGTGGTTTGGGGCTCCTTCAAGAGACCCAGTACTTC. Translated: CASGLGLLQETQYF.

The CDR3 sequence is CASRLGTSGGPLYNEQFF. In nucleotides, the CDR3 is TGTGCCAGCAGGCTAGGGACTAGCGGGGGACCATTGTACAATGAGCAGTTCTTC. The chain links TRBV12-3 or TRBV12-4 to TRBJ2-1, with 14 bases matching TRBD2. The ends lost 6 bases at V and 4 bases at J; junction bases unmatched: 11. This CDR3 region has 18 residues.

In its sample, this clonotype was seen a few times. The J gene is TRBJ2-1, the V gene TRBV2; unclear D gene. The V end lost 6 bases, the J end lost 0 bases, and 12 bases lay between the germline ends. This CDR3 contains 15 residues. Germline lookup yields CDR1 SNHLY and CDR2 FYNNEI. CDR3 nucleotide sequence: TGTGCCAGCAGATTAGAACAAAGCTCCTACAATGAGCAGTTCTTC. Encoded protein: CASRLEQSSYNEQFF.

This chain connects TRBV12-3 or TRBV12-4 to TRBJ1-5; D remains unclear. V was shortened by 7 bases and J by 6 bases, with 16 bases between the two germline ends. The CDR3 is made up of 14 amino acids. The CDR3 DNA reads as TGTGCCAGCACTCCTGGAGGGAGCGTTCAGCCCCAGCATTTT. Protein sequence: CASTPGGSVQPQHF.

V usage is TRBV11-2 and J usage is TRBJ1-1; D uncertain. The CDR3 sequence is 13 residues long. Trimming cost V 3 bases and J 5 bases, with 10 bases left between them. Per the germline V gene, CDR1 is SGHAT and CDR2 is FQNNGV. The CDR3 sequence: CASSFPPSTEAFF. CDR3 sequence (DNA): TGTGCCAGCAGCTTCCCCCCCTCTACTGAAGCTTTCTTT.

The chain carries TRBV7-2 and TRBJ1-2; D may be TRBD1 (6 bases). This CDR3 is 16 amino acids long. The germline V gene encodes CDR1 SGHTA and CDR2 FQGNSA. Trimming shortened V by 5 bases and J by 2 bases, and 18 bases separated the two germline ends. The CDR3 sequence is CASSPNGIQGNYGYTF. Here the CDR3 DNA reads TGTGCCAGCAGCCCAAACGGGATCCAGGGGAACTATGGCTACACCTTC.

This clonotype showed up just a few times. The CDR3 DNA reads TGCGCCAGCAGCACTCCTACCGGGAGCCAAGAGACCCAGTACTTC. This translates into CASSTPTGSQETQYF. This chain joins TRBV5-1 and TRBJ2-5; D perhaps matches TRBD2 (6 bases). The CDR3 has 15 amino acids. V lost 4 bases, J lost 1 base, and 14 bases lay in between. Germline V CDR1 and CDR2: SGHRS, YFSETQ.

This clonotype was seen ten or more times. The rearrangement joins TRBV20-1 to TRBJ2-5; the match to TRBD2 covers 11 bases. The length of the CDR3 is 15 residues. V shed 5 bases, J shed 5 bases, and the junction held 10 bases outside the gene matches. In germline, CDR1 is DFQATT, CDR2 SNEGSKA (reference sequence). CDR3 residues: CSAAASGGIRETQYF. The CDR3 region has the DNA TGCAGTGCTGCCGCTAGCGGGGGGATTAGGGAGACCCAGTACTTC.

This clonotype has a handful of counts. V is TRBV18 and J is TRBJ2-1; possible D gene TRBD1, 6 bases. The ends were cut back, 6 bases at V and 10 bases at J, with 25 bases in the middle. The length of the CDR3 is 16 residues. CDR1 KGHSH and CDR2 LQKENI come from the germline V gene. The CDR3 spells CASSLNRDTPRGEQFF. Written as DNA, the CDR3 is TGTGCCAGCTCGCTCAACCGGGACACTCCTAGAGGCGAGCAGTTCTTC.

The chain links TRBV19 to TRBJ2-2, with 9 bases matching TRBD2. Germline loops: CDR1 LNHDA, CDR2 SQIVND (reference sequence). V gave up 3 bases and J gave up 1 base; unmatched junction bases: 6. The CDR3 covers 17 residues. In nucleotides, the CDR3 is TGTGCCAGTAGTATCCCCCTAGCGGGACTGAACACCGGGGAGCTGTTTTTT. As protein: CASSIPLAGLNTGELFF.

There are a few counts of this clonotype. The chain employs TRBV5-1 and TRBJ1-2, with TRBD1 as a possible D gene (5 bases). Germline CDR1 is SGHRS and CDR2 is YFSETQ. Between the trimmed V and J ends, which lost 2 bases and 3 bases, there was a span of 11 bases. CDR3 length: 14 amino acids. CDR3 sequence: CASSFAGRHYGYTF. The CDR3 nucleotides read TGCGCCAGCAGCTTTGCAGGGCGGCACTATGGCTACACCTTC. Based on the CDR3 plus reference TRBV5-1 and TRBJ1-2, the full variable domain is KAGVTQTPRYLIKTRGQQVTLSCSPISGHRSVSWYQQTPGQGLQFLFEYFSETQRNKGNFPGRFSGRQFSNSRSEMNVSTLELGDSALYLCASSFAGRHYGYTFGSGTRLTVV.

As to this clonotype: Given a much more abundant clone one base away, this may be a read error. The chain employs TRBV18 and TRBJ1-1; D uncertain. Trimming pared 2 bases from V and 3 bases from J, leaving 4 bases between. CDR1 and CDR2 (germline): KGHSH, LQKENI. The CDR3 is 12 residues long. The CDR3 region has the DNA TGTGCCAGCTCACCAGAGTACACTGAAGCTTTCTTT. It yields the protein CASSPEYTEAFF.